The subject of this entry is one T cell receptor (beta chain). No antigen is known for it. These data originate in a study of radiotherapy plus CTLA-4 blockade in lung cancer. The wider study: Objective responses were documented in roughly 20% of patients, with disease control in 25% to 35%.

The CDR3 is 13 amino acids. Germline V lookup: CDR1 WNHNN, CDR2 SYGVQD (reference sequence). Between the trimmed V and J ends, which lost 6 bases and 2 bases, there was a span of 10 bases. Assay: immunoSEQ multiplex PCR; the TCRdb copy retains only in-frame clones and omits some. This repertoire shows 28,000 or so clones, around four fifths found once; its top ten account for 7.5%. Notes on the study in general: Tumor-derived TCR clones expanded in blood after radiotherapy plus ipilimumab.

The chain uses TRBV10-1 and TRBJ1-1; the D gene is possibly TRBD1 (5 bases). This receptor was obtained from a human donor with non-small cell lung cancer who had stable disease on radiotherapy plus ipilimumab. Here the sequenced sample was peripheral blood, taken from a patient treated with radiotherapy plus ipilimumab. The CDR3, as DNA: TGCGCCAGCAGGGCACAGGCCAACACTGAAGCTTTCTTT. Protein sequence: CASRAQANTEAFF.